This note documents a single T cell receptor beta chain sequence. TCRdb's copy holds only in-frame clones and misses some; the assay was immunoSEQ multiplex PCR. The data contain around 80,000 clones, roughly 94% of them seen just once; the ten biggest clones take up less than 0.4%. This entry comes from a study of technical replicates of blood from four donors. Germline CDR1 is SGHAT and CDR2 is FQNNGV. The CDR3 loop spans 15 amino acids. V shed 5 bases, J shed 5 bases, and the junction held 5 bases outside the gene matches. The specimen sequenced was T cells isolated from PBMCs. The rearrangement uses TRBV11-2 and TRBJ2-1, with 11 bases identical to TRBD2. The sequence was obtained from a human donor in good health. The CDR3 loop is CASSPGTSGDNEQFF. The CDR3 bases are TGTGCCAGCAGCCCCGGGACTAGCGGAGACAATGAGCAGTTCTTC.